The clone carrying this T cell receptor (beta chain) was found many times. Its matching antigen is unknown. This specimen belongs to a study of regulatory T cells in long-lasting Graves disease. Overall study context: The antithyroid drugs taken by newly diagnosed Graves' patients had been used for under 3 months.

Time point indicated: newly diagnosed GD, antithyroid drugs for less than 3 months. PBMC RNA served as the TCR library source. V lost 2 bases and J lost 5, with 12 bases in between. This CDR3 has 14 amino acids. Germline V gene sequence: CDR1 LGHDT, CDR2 YNNKEL (reference sequence). Study-level points and caveats: Persistent Graves' patients showed reduced TCR diversity versus newly diagnosed patients.

CDR3 regions were amplified by Arm-PCR using iRepertoire HTBI primers to build TCR beta libraries. Using its own MiXCR run on the multiplex PCR reads, TCRdb lists one record per CDR3 protein. The data hold about 440,000 distinct CDR3 sequences, with 15% to 20% observed a single time. The sample was also reused in another study, on T cells in Graves' hyperthyroidism and ophthalmopathy.

This chain connects TRBV3-1 to TRBJ2-5; tentative D call: TRBD2 (6 bases). The sequence came from a woman between 18 and 29 years old with Graves disease. This specimen consisted of peripheral blood mononuclear cells (PBMCs), obtained at new diagnosis, from a patient treated with antithyroid drugs. The CDR3 nucleotides read TGTGCCAGCAGCCAAACCGGGAGTCCGGAGACCCAGTACTTC. Amino acids: CASSQTGSPETQYF.